This T cell receptor beta chain stems from a study of cytomegalovirus exposure and HLA in healthy donors (dated by TCRdb to between 2016 and 2019). About the study as a whole: In an earlier analysis of some 550 of the donors, 276 Gb of sequence data and approximately 100 million unique TCR beta sequences from roughly 190 million T cells were reported. A separate validation cohort of 90 to 150 different subjects was used in addition to the 666-subject first cohort. Donor age, sex, ethnicity and CMV serostatus were compiled alongside the repertoire data. An earlier analysis of a few hundred of the donors applied high-throughput TCR beta sequencing to assess whether each TCR beta V gene segment acted as functional or pseudogenic. Typing coverage varied by locus: roughly 629-630 donors for A, B, C, DRB1 and DQB1; approximately 500 for DQA1; more than 600 for DPA1; 450 to 480 for DPB1. Rather than using new phenotypic data, the later analysis identified candidate immune exposures from TCR beta sequences and from how often those sequences occurred across donors. A later genetic analysis used genome-wide SNP genotypes for about 65% of the 666 donors, treating that subset as a discovery cohort. The study used immunosequencing to profile the T cell repertoires of some 600 subjects and linked those repertoires to cytomegalovirus serostatus. The study aimed to test whether cataloging public T cell receptors could reveal signatures of past pathogen exposure. Of the 398 genotyped donors, over 70% fell in the genetic ancestry cluster associated with self-reported Caucasian donors. A few DR-DQ haplotypes were handled as single units for association and clustering because linkage in the cohort was strong. To predict cytomegalovirus infection status, the study combined high-throughput TCR immunosequencing, statistical association of individual TCRs with disease status, and machine learning. HLA typing included class I and class II loci at four-digit resolution. On average, around 230,000 unique TCR beta nucleotide sequences were sequenced per donor among 300 to 500 genotyped donors of the cohort, with roughly 18% of those sequences being non-productive. In a later analysis, previously published TCR beta repertoires from 600 to 850 donors were re-analyzed and high-resolution HLA genotyping was added so that TCR occurrence patterns could be studied. Roughly 300 gigabases of sequencing data and tens of millions of unique TCR sequences were included in an early release covering over 600 HLA-typed donors. All discovery cohort repertoires had been generated using a single sequencing platform. General findings and caveats noted by the study authors: For the cohort, immune exposure information was limited to CMV serostatus. A further reported finding was that TCR beta sequences accurately predicted the HLA-A and HLA-B alleles for most subjects in the first cohort. Because counts were too low, under 20 rarely observed V segments, including chromosome 9 orphons, were left out of the earlier analysis of several hundred of the donors. A few of the identified cytomegalovirus-associated TCR beta chains were confirmed in vitro to be specific for cytomegalovirus antigens. The cohort was sequenced for TCR beta chains only, and without alpha or paired-chain data the features that could be detected were limited. The study gave a list of more than 150 TCR beta chains associated with cytomegalovirus. Across donors, most TCR sequences were observed very rarely, whereas some public TCRs were present in many individuals. Several of the top co-occurrence clusters appeared to be linked to parvovirus B19, influenza, CMV and Epstein-Barr virus, according to a later analysis. A later genetic analysis associated a missense DCLRE1C variant with V-gene and J-gene trimming of TCR beta chains, and an independent cohort replicated the association. When HLA alleles, especially DR and DQ, strongly co-occurred, TCR associations were difficult to assign to individual alleles. A later analysis found that most CMV-associated TCR beta chains appeared HLA-restricted, with HLA associations seemingly driven largely by CMV exposure. According to a later genetic analysis, donors in an Asian-associated ancestry cluster had fewer N-insertions in productive TCRs than the approximately 650-donor mean. At a false discovery rate of 0.05, a later analysis linked some 18,000 TCR beta sequences to specific HLA alleles. According to the authors, the approach could potentially be generalized to other disease states and immunological phenotypes. The classifier was reported to diagnose cytomegalovirus status with high specificity and sensitivity in both the original cohort and the validation cohort. In an earlier analysis of some 640 of the donors, most TCR beta V segments were observed in productive rearrangements about 90% or about 30% of the time, broadly matching IMGT annotations. Because HLA typing was missing for some donors at each locus, association tests included only the typed subset. Presence/absence analyses assumed roughly uniform sequencing depth across donors, an assumption that may not hold. A cluster of highly shared sequence variants was judged likely to be a technical artifact of the sequencing pipeline. Linkage disequilibrium might explain the correlated functional status among segregating V segments, but an unknown experimental factor could not be excluded. Compared with equally common non-associated chains, HLA-associated TCR beta chains in a later analysis were more clonally expanded and had lower generation probabilities. According to a later analysis, TCR association rates differed among HLA loci, with DRB1 alleles showing the most associated TCRs and HLA-C alleles showing the fewest.

The cohort consisted of 666 healthy bone marrow donors. All cohort members were sampled while nominally healthy, although unrecorded immune exposures were likely present. The donor tested CMV seropositive, placing the donor among the roughly 300 seropositive members of the cohort. Every donor gave a peripheral blood sample, and the peripheral blood mononuclear cells from that sample were used for TCR beta sequencing. The Qiagen DNeasy Blood Extraction Kit was used to extract genomic DNA from the blood cell samples. With respect to this clone: Its recognized antigen is unknown. No much larger clone is present one base from it, and per-base qualities are unavailable.

To prepare the library, the immunoSEQ multiplex PCR assay was applied. The multiplex PCR relied on a mix of 60 forward primers for TCR Vbeta segments and 13 reverse primers for TCR Jbeta segments. Amplification of the CDR3 region of rearranged TCR beta genes was performed with a multiplex PCR assay on genomic DNA. The Illumina HiSeq System was used to sequence the amplified TCR beta libraries as 87-base-pair reads. In the source study's methods: In a later analysis, 70 million to 95 million unique TCR beta chains were counted across the roughly 670 repertoires, and around 10 million of these chains were shared by at least two donors. To remove PCR and sequencing errors, raw reads were error-corrected and collapsed into unique sequences using a nearest-neighbor algorithm that merged closely related sequences. CDR3 sequences were aligned to IMGT reference sequences to assign V, D and J gene segments. For a sequence to be retained, a match of at least six nucleotides to both a V gene segment and a J gene segment was required. Rearrangements were classified as productive when the CDR3 lacked stop codons and remained in frame with V and J, and all other rearrangements were classified as non-productive. CDR3 was defined according to IMGT convention as the region running from the second conserved V-encoded cysteine to the conserved J-encoded phenylalanine. In an earlier analysis of more than 550 of the donors, sequences lacking an unambiguous match to a single V gene segment were excluded. In an earlier analysis of several hundred of the donors, a V segment was called functional when productive rearrangements were above 56.7%, and segregating when the standard deviation between donors exceeded 5%. A statistical classification framework was built for diagnosing cytomegalovirus status from the catalog of TCR beta chain sequences. In a later analysis, TCR nucleotide sequences were compared against IMGT/GENE-DB human TR gene sequences so that V and J genes could be assigned. A later analysis assigned CDR3 sequences and most-parsimonious VDJ recombination scenarios with the TCRdist pipeline. In a later analysis, each TCR beta chain was defined by its CDR3 amino acid sequence together with its V-gene family, and reads without a unique V-gene family were excluded. As a way to deal with suspected cross-contamination and a sequencing artifact, a later analysis dropped approximately 590 nucleotide sequences that were highly shared and had low generation probability. In a later analysis, a clonal expansion index was calculated for each public chain from normalized within-repertoire ranks of inferred template counts. In a later analysis, generation probabilities were computed using a VDJ recombination model fitted to out-of-frame rearrangements, and the results were checked against IGoR. In a later analysis, TCR-TCR, TCR-HLA and TCR-CMV co-occurrence was scored with hypergeometric tests, and a repertoire-size bias correction was applied to TCR pairs. To estimate false discovery rates, a later analysis permuted the HLA or CMV assignments 20 times. In a later analysis, co-occurring TCRs were grouped with DBSCAN, and TCRdist sequence similarity was added when clustering was performed within HLA-allele-positive subsets. Repertoires with fewer than 30,000 or more than 120,000 public chains were left out of co-occurrence clustering, as were four to six repertoires with anomalous nucleotide sharing. TCRdb retrieved this table from immuneACCESS and kept in-frame rearrangements only. Not all clones are present; in checked studies, unresolved V genes account for under half, and no reason is known for the remainder. From that table come the V and J calls and clone size; the DNA was used to work out D and trimming. The sample table contains almost 200,000 clones; only one count was recorded for around three quarters of them. The leading ten clones occupy around 4.3% of the sample.

The receptor was isolated from a woman younger than 45 in good health and CMV-seropositive. What was sequenced was PBMCs.

The sequenced DNA: TGCGCCAGCAGCCCCCGGGAGTGGCGGGGGGAGGTGCAGTACTTC. This yields the protein CASSPREWRGEVQYF. The V and J segments used are TRBV5-1 and TRBJ2-7; 8 middle bases align to TRBD2. From V the trimming removes 4 bases and from J it removes 9 bases, while the gene matches leave 15 bases of the junction unaccounted for. CDR1 and CDR2 are drawn from the germline V gene: SGHRS, YFSETQ. From its cysteine to its phenylalanine, the CDR3 spans 15 amino acids. Only CDR3 DNA is held: 45 bases, read in frame from base 1.